This TCR beta chain was profiled in a study of blood T cell repertoires in COVID-19. Turning to the study itself: There were acute and convalescent COVID-19 samples, and they came from the United States, Italy and Spain. From T cells, B-cell-depleted T cells, or PBMCs came the material, which was cDNA or gDNA.

The CDR3 runs 11 residues. CDR1 and CDR2 from the germline V gene are MDHEN and SYDVKM. V was trimmed by 7 bases and J by 2 bases, leaving 6 bases between them. In the authors' workflow: Amplified reference gene primers provided the basis for estimating nucleated cell counts. Repertoires were generated with immunoSEQ multiplex PCR, while TCRdb's copy carries only in-frame clones and drops some. Clone size and V and J calls were adopted from that table, with D and trimming inferred from the DNA. The table shows some 300,000 clones, with 88% occurring only once. This clone was observed a single time. This chain uses TRBV28 with TRBJ2-7; D gene uncertain. The sample was peripheral blood. This TCR derives from a woman between 25 and 40 years old who had recovered from COVID-19. The CDR3 here is CASTGPYEQYF. The CDR3 region has the DNA TGTGCCAGCACGGGTCCCTACGAGCAGTACTTC. The full variable domain, with the rest looked up from reference TRBV28 and TRBJ2-7, is DVKVTQSSRYLVKRTGEKVFLECVQDMDHENMFWYRQDPGLGLRLIYFSYDVKMKEKGDIPEGYSVSREKKERFSLILESASTNQTSMYLCASTGPYEQYFGPGTRLTVT.